The source of this TCR beta chain is a study of identical twins. MiXCR, applied by TCRdb to the 5' RACE reads, yields one record per CDR3 protein. Among approximately 500,000 distinct CDR3 sequences, over 12% were seen once, and the ten largest hold around 0.48%. This sample also appeared in a second study, on yellow fever vaccine responses in identical twins.

The sequence came from a woman aged 18-29 years in good health. Sequenced material: CD4+ T cells sorted from blood.

The CDR3 reads CASSFGDKLFF. CDR3 coding DNA: TGTGCCAGCAGCTTCGGGGATAAGCTGTTTTTT. This chain joins TRBV5-6 and TRBJ2-2, with a weak D call TRBD2 (5 bases). Trimming removed 2 bases from V and 12 bases from J, with 8 bases in between. Germline CDR1 SGHDT, CDR2 YYEEEE. The CDR3 runs to 11 residues.